This T cell receptor (beta chain) was sequenced for a study of shared clonotypes between healthy human individuals. Deep-level settings were used for running the assay. Replicate PCRs were loaded with approximately 300 ng DNA from unsorted PBMC, around 30,000 T cell genomes. Clones were sequenced by immunoSEQ multiplex PCR, and TCRdb holds only the in-frame ones, with some missing. This table has some 500,000 clones, roughly four fifths appearing once. The study drew its donors from healthy HIV-negative adults without recent acute infections or vaccinations. This sequence was found in a woman in her forties in good health. Some clones in this sample may be carry-over from other donors' samples. The sample taken for sequencing was PBMCs.

CDR3 nucleotide sequence: TGCAGTGCTAGGAGGGCGGATGAGCAGTTCTTC. Translated, it gives CSARRADEQFF. The rearrangement links TRBV20-1 to TRBJ2-1, with a weak D call TRBD2 (5 bases). Germline values: CDR1 DFQATT, CDR2 SNEGSKA (reference sequence). The CDR3 sequence is 11 residues long. V was clipped by 3 bases and J by 8 bases, with 8 bases between them.